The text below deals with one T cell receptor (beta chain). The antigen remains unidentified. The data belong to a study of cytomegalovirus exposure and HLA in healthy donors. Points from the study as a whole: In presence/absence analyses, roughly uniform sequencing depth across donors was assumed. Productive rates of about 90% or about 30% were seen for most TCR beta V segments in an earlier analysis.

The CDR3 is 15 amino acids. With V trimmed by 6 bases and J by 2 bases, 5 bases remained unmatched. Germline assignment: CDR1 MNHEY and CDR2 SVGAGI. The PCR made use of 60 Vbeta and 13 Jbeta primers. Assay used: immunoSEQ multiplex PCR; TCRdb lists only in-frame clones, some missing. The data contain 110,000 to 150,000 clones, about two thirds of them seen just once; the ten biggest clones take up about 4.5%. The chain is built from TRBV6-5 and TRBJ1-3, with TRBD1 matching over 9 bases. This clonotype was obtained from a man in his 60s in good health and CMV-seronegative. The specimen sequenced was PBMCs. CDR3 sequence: CASRLGTGTGNTIYF. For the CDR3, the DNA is TGTGCCAGCAGACTGGGGACAGGGACTGGAAACACCATATATTTT.